This TCR beta chain was found in a study of cytomegalovirus exposure and HLA in healthy donors. Whole-study findings and limits: Among the sequence variants, a highly shared cluster was likely an artifact of sequencing. In an earlier analysis, about 87% or about 30%: the productive usage of most TCR beta V segments. Per published accounts, TCR beta sequences correctly predicted the HLA-A and HLA-B alleles of most subjects. In a later analysis, HLA-C alleles had the fewest associated TCRs, DRB1 alleles the most.

PCR primers comprised 60 Vbeta and 13 Jbeta primers. Sequencing was performed with immunoSEQ multiplex PCR; in TCRdb, only in-frame clones are kept and a portion is missing. The sample holds fewer than 150,000 clones, about 76% seen once. In regard to this clone: No antigen is known for it.

The sequence derives from a man in his late teens or twenties in good health and CMV-seronegative. Sequencing input: PBMCs.

The CDR3 sequence: CASSSPGGLALREVYEQYF. The CDR3 bases are TGTGCCAGCAGCTCCCCGGGGGGGCTAGCACTTAGAGAGGTCTACGAGCAGTACTTC. The chain joins TRBV7-9 to TRBJ2-7, with TRBD2 matching over 8 bases. V lost 4 bases to trimming and J lost 3 bases; unmatched junction nucleotides: 20. Per germline, CDR1 SEHNR and CDR2 FQNEAQ (reference sequence). The CDR3 runs to 19 residues. The variable domain in full, with the rest retrieved from reference TRBV7-9 and TRBJ2-7, is DTGVSQNPRHKITKRGQNVTFRCDPISEHNRLYWYRQTLGQGPEFLTYFQNEAQLEKSRLLSDRFSAERPKGSFSTLEIQRTEQGDSAMYLCASSSPGGLALREVYEQYFGPGTRLTVT.